This is a list of T cell receptor beta chains from one sample in a study of siplizumab effects on memory and regulatory T cells. Only in-frame clones appear in the TCRdb table, and some are missing; sequencing was by immunoSEQ multiplex PCR. The table lists under 110,000 clones, 80% to 95% of them singletons. Sequenced sample: non-Treg CD4+ T cells sorted from blood. The receptors here all came from a human donor in good health. Both conserved end residues are part of each CDR3. The D gene is left open where the match is weak. Size is stated for part of the rows, as once, few or many counts, or as a class when the clone is expanded.

d_gene: NA
v_gene: TRBV5-4
j_gene: TRBJ2-3
abundance: NA
CDR3nt: TGTGCCAGCAGCTTGCAAGCGGCCACAGATACGCAGTATTTT
CDR3aa: CASSLQAATDTQYF

d_gene: NA
v_gene: TRBV19
j_gene: TRBJ1-3
abundance: NA
CDR3nt: TGTGCCAGTCCAGACAGACCTGGAAACACCATATATTTT
CDR3aa: CASPDRPGNTIYF

d_gene: NA
v_gene: TRBV5-1
j_gene: TRBJ1-5
abundance: NA
CDR3nt: TGCGCCAGCAGCCCGGGACATGCGGATCAGCCCCAGCATTTT
CDR3aa: CASSPGHADQPQHF

d_gene: NA
v_gene: TRBV30
j_gene: TRBJ1-5
abundance: NA
CDR3nt: TGTGCCTGGAGGAGGCCCAAGGGTCAGCCCCAGCATTTT
CDR3aa: CAWRRPKGQPQHF

d_gene: TRBD1
v_gene: TRBV7-2
j_gene: TRBJ2-3
abundance: NA
CDR3nt: TGTGCCAGCAGCTTAGTTGGGACAGCACTAGATACGCAGTATTTT
CDR3aa: CASSLVGTALDTQYF

d_gene: NA
v_gene: TRBV10-1
j_gene: TRBJ2-3
abundance: once
CDR3nt: TGCGCCAGCAGTCAGAAACTCACAGATACGCAGTATTTT
CDR3aa: CASSQKLTDTQYF

d_gene: TRBD1
v_gene: TRBV19
j_gene: TRBJ2-7
abundance: NA
CDR3nt: TGTGCCAGTACCCAGGGGGTTTCTGCGTCCTACGAGCAGTACTTC
CDR3aa: CASTQGVSASYEQYF

d_gene: NA
v_gene: TRBV6-5
j_gene: TRBJ1-5
abundance: NA
CDR3nt: TGTGCCAGCAGTTCCATTGAGCAGGGAAATCAGCCCCAGCATTTT
CDR3aa: CASSSIEQGNQPQHF

d_gene: NA
v_gene: TRBV6-5
j_gene: TRBJ2-1
abundance: NA
CDR3nt: TGTGCCAGCACCCTGTTCGGCAGGGGCGTGAATGAGCAGTTCTTC
CDR3aa: CASTLFGRGVNEQFF

d_gene: NA
v_gene: TRBV9
j_gene: TRBJ2-7
abundance: NA
CDR3nt: TGTGCCAGCAGCGCGCGCCCGGGTACCTACGAGCAGTACTTC
CDR3aa: CASSARPGTYEQYF

d_gene: NA
v_gene: TRBV7-8
j_gene: TRBJ2-5
abundance: NA
CDR3nt: TGTGCCAGCAGCTTAAGTCGGGTGCAGGGGAAAGAGACCCAGTACTTC
CDR3aa: CASSLSRVQGKETQYF

d_gene: NA
v_gene: TRBV18
j_gene: TRBJ1-1
abundance: NA
CDR3nt: TGTGCCAGCTCACCCCAAGGGCAGGGAGGCACTGAAGCTTTCTTT
CDR3aa: CASSPQGQGGTEAFF

d_gene: TRBD1
v_gene: TRBV7-2
j_gene: TRBJ2-7
abundance: NA
CDR3nt: TGTGCCAGCAGCTTGGGGACAGTCTCGGGGGAGCAGTACTTC
CDR3aa: CASSLGTVSGEQYF

d_gene: TRBD2
v_gene: TRBV28
j_gene: TRBJ2-3
abundance: NA
CDR3nt: TGTGCCAGCAGTTCAAGGGTAGCGGGAGGGCGGGAAGATACGCAGTATTTT
CDR3aa: CASSSRVAGGREDTQYF

d_gene: NA
v_gene: TRBV7-8
j_gene: TRBJ1-3
abundance: NA
CDR3nt: TGTGCCAGCAGCGCGGGGCTTAGAGGAAAATCTGGAAACACCATATATTTT
CDR3aa: CASSAGLRGKSGNTIYF

d_gene: TRBD2
v_gene: TRBV4-1
j_gene: TRBJ2-3
abundance: NA
CDR3nt: TGCGCCAGCAGCCAAGAAGAGCGGGGTACGCAGTATTTT
CDR3aa: CASSQEERGTQYF

d_gene: NA
v_gene: TRBV7-3
j_gene: TRBJ2-1
abundance: NA
CDR3nt: TGTGCCAGCAGTGGCGGGGTAGCGCGGCACAATGAGCAGTTCTTC
CDR3aa: CASSGGVARHNEQFF

d_gene: TRBD1
v_gene: TRBV7-3
j_gene: TRBJ2-5
abundance: NA
CDR3nt: TGTGCCAGCAGCTCTAACAGGGGGAAAGAGACCCAGTACTTC
CDR3aa: CASSSNRGKETQYF